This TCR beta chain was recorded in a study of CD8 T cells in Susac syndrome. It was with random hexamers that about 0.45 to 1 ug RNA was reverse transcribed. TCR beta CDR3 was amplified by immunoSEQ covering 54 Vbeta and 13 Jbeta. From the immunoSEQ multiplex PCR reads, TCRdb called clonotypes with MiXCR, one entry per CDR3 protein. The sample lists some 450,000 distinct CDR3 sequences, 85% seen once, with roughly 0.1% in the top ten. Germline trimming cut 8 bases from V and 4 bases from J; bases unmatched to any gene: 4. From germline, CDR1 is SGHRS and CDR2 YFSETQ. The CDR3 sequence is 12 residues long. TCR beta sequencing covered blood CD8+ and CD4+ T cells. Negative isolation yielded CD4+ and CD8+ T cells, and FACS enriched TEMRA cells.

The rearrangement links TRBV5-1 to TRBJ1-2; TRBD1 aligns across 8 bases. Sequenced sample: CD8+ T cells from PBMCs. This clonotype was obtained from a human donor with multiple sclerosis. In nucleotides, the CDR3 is TGCGCCAGGCAAGACAGGGGCTATGGCTACACCTTC. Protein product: CARQDRGYGYTF.